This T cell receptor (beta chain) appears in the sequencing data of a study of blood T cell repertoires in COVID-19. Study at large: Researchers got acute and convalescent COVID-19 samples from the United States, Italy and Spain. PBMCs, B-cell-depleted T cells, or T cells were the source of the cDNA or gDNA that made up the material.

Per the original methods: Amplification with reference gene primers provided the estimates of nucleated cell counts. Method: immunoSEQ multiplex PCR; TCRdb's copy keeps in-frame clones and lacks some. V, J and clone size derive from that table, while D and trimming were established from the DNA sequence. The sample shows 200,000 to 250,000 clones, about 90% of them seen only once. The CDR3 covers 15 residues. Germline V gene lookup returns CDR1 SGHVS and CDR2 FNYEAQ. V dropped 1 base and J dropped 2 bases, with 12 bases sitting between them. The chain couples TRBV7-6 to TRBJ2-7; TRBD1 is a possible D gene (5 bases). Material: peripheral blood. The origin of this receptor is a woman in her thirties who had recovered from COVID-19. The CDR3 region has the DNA TGTGCCAGCAGCTTAGGAACTGACAGCACCTACGAGCAGTACTTC. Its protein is CASSLGTDSTYEQYF.